This T cell receptor (beta chain) came from a study of T cell changes during pregnancy in multiple sclerosis. The protocol was immunoSEQ multiplex PCR, while the TCRdb copy is restricted to in-frame clones and leaves out a portion. The sample includes about 36,000 clones, approximately 92% of them seen just once. Germline V gene data show CDR1 as MRHNA and CDR2 as SNTAGT. This CDR3 contains 16 residues. After removal of 0 bases from V and 2 bases from J, the junction contained 1 base not matched to a gene. The sequence was obtained from a female donor with multiple sclerosis, enrolled in a pregnancy study. The chain links TRBV6-4 to TRBJ2-6; 7 bases are shared with TRBD1. Material: PBMCs (not recorded whether the cells were cultured). The CDR3 sequence is CASSDSGGAGANVLTF. Written as DNA, the CDR3 is TGTGCCAGCAGTGACTCAGGGGGCGCTGGGGCCAACGTCCTGACTTTC.